The clone carrying this T cell receptor beta chain has ten or more counts. Its antigen is unknown. The data derive from a study of CD8 T cells in ankylosing spondylitis. Overall study results and limits: Ankylosing spondylitis blood seemed to carry a telltale TCR beta motif made of roughly 8 highly homologous variants. Disease-associated clones were CD8+ and fairly uncommon in peripheral blood. Significant enrichment of disease-linked clones was reportedly seen in matched ankylosing spondylitis synovial fluid.

The authors made TCR beta libraries by quantitative 5'-RACE with molecular barcodes. In TCRdb, the 5' RACE reads were re-called with MiXCR into one record per CDR3 protein. The sample has under 450,000 distinct CDR3 sequences; 17% are singletons. This TCR was recovered from a male donor with ankylosing spondylitis. Sequenced sample: blood, either unsorted or a sorted T cell fraction (not recorded which).

The DNA for the CDR3 is TGTGCCAGCAGCCCCCAGGGACGAAGCTCCTACAATGAGCAGTTCTTC. The encoded protein is CASSPQGRSSYNEQFF. This chain connects TRBV12-3 or TRBV12-4 to TRBJ2-1; tentatively, D is TRBD1 or TRBD2 (5 bases each). The CDR3 sequence is 16 residues long. Trimming removed 6 bases from V and 0 bases from J, with 15 bases in between.